This TCR beta chain originates from a study of response to subunit inactivated influenza vaccine. Findings and limits, study-wide: There was a suggestion from the authors that each seasonal influenza vaccination recruits few new T cells.

The V end lost 1 base, the J end lost 4 bases, and 13 bases lay between the germline ends. The germline V gene encodes CDR1 DFQATT and CDR2 SNEGSKA (reference sequence). The CDR3 totals 14 residues. This clonotype was picked up a small number of times. Its antigen is undetermined. TCRdb re-derived calls from the RT-PCR reads in MiXCR, one entry per CDR3 protein. The data contain around 600,000 distinct CDR3 sequences, roughly 10% of them seen just once; the ten biggest clones take up roughly 11%. This same sample was also taken into another study, of T cells expressing NK-cell markers. From that report: The authors made TCR beta cDNA libraries by 5'RACE template switching. This switching added a universal primer site and UMIs. Seropositivity for HCMV was found in seven of the eight sequenced donors, with one seronegative. These clonotypes also led the CD3+CD56-NKG2C+ fraction in a handful of donors. The study left the HCMV specificity of expanded NKG2C+ T cell clones unresolved.

The sample here was PBMCs from blood, taken on the day of vaccination. The rearrangement joins TRBV20-1 to TRBJ1-2; no clear D. The sequence was obtained from a man in his fifties or sixties who received an inactivated influenza vaccine. CDR3 loop: CSARGPPSLYGYTF. As DNA, the CDR3 is TGCAGTGCTAGAGGACCCCCCAGTCTCTATGGCTACACCTTC.